The clone carrying this TCR beta chain was detected once. Its target is not known. This CDR3 comprises 15 residues. After removal of 0 bases from V and 4 bases from J, the junction contained 6 bases not matched to a gene. The germline gives CDR1 MNHEY, CDR2 SMNVEV (reference sequence). The data derive from a study of T cell responses to AZD1222 COVID-19 vaccine. General study points: Clonal diversity may have been underestimated, and the donors were mostly white British, with more females than males. Just a handful of AZD1222 recipients were seropositive at baseline.

The data were produced by immunoSEQ multiplex PCR, yet TCRdb's version contains in-frame clones alone and is incomplete. Here the sample spans 130,000 to 150,000 clones, about 87% being singletons. The chain has TRBV27 and TRBJ2-7, with 7 bases fitting TRBD2. Here the sequenced sample was peripheral blood, taken on day 0 of AZD1222 vaccination. The sequence was obtained from an adult in good health. CDR3 in amino acids: CASSLSGVGGYEQYF. CDR3 DNA: TGTGCCAGCAGTTTATCCGGGGTCGGGGGGTACGAGCAGTACTTC.